This TCR beta chain was sequenced in a study of blood T cell repertoires in COVID-19. At the level of the study: Donors in the United States, Italy and Spain gave samples during acute or convalescent COVID-19.

Authors' analysis steps: Estimated nucleated cell counts came from reference gene primer amplification. Profiled with immunoSEQ multiplex PCR; TCRdb holds only in-frame clones, not every one. The V and J calls and clone size were taken over from that table, and D and trimming were inferred from the DNA. Counted here are over 150,000 clones, around 85% occurring once; the ten biggest clones make up around 1.1%. The sequenced material came from peripheral blood. This receptor was taken from a man aged 25-40 years with acute or convalescent COVID-19.

The CDR3 DNA is TGTGCCAGCAGTTTAACAGGGGCCAATCAGCCCCAGCATTTT. This encodes CASSLTGANQPQHF. The genes are TRBV2 and TRBJ1-5; 7 positions agree with TRBD1. V lost 5 bases, J lost 3 bases, and 4 bases stayed unmatched. The germline V gene encodes CDR1 SNHLY and CDR2 FYNNEI. This CDR3 has 14 residues.